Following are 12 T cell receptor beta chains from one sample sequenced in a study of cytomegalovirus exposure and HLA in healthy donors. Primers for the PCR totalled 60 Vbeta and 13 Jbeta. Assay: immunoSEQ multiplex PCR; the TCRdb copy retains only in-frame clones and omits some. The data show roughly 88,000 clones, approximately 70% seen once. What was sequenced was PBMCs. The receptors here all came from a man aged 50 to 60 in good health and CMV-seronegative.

The CDR3 region is CASSERPRTGSEAFF. CDR3 coding DNA: TGCGCCAGCAGCGAACGTCCGAGGACAGGGAGTGAAGCTTTCTTT. This sequence joins TRBV4-1 and TRBJ1-1; 8 bases fit TRBD1. The V and J ends lost 5 bases and 7 bases, in that order; junction bases with no gene match: 12. The CDR3 extends over 15 amino acids. The germline gives CDR1 MGHRA, CDR2 YSYEKL.

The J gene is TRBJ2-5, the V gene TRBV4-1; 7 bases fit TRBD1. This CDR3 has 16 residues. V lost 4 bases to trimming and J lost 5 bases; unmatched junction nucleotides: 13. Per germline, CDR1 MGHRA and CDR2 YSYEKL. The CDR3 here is CASSRAETGPSETQYF. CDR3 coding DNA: TGCGCCAGCAGCCGGGCGGAGACAGGGCCGTCGGAGACCCAGTACTTC.

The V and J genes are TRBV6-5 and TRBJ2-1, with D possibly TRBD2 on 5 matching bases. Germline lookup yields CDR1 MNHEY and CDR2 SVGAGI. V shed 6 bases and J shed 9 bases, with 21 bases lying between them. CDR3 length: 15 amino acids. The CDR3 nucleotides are TGTGCCAGCAGCCCCTGGAGGCGACCAGCCGGTGAGCAGTTCTTC. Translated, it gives CASSPWRRPAGEQFF.

The CDR3 spells CASSVVGGGPTDTQYF. CDR3 nucleotide sequence: TGTGCCAGCAGCGTAGTGGGGGGGGGCCCCACAGATACGCAGTATTTT. The chain combines TRBV9 with TRBJ2-3, with a possible D match to TRBD2 (7 bases). V was shortened by 0 bases and J by 2 bases, with 13 bases between the two germline ends. CDR1 and CDR2 from the germline V gene are SGDLS and YYNGEE. CDR3 size: 16 residues.

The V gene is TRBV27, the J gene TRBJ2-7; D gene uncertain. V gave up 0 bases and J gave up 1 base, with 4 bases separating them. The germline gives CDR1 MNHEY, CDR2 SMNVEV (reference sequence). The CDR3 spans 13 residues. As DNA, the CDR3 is TGTGCCAGCAGTTTATCCGGTTCCTACGAGCAGTACTTC. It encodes CASSLSGSYEQYF.

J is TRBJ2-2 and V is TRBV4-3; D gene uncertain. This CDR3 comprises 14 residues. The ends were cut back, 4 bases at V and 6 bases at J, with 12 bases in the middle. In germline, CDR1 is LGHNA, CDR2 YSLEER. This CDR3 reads CASSPRSSSGELFF. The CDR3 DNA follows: TGCGCCAGCAGCCCTCGGTCCTCGTCCGGGGAGCTGTTTTTT.

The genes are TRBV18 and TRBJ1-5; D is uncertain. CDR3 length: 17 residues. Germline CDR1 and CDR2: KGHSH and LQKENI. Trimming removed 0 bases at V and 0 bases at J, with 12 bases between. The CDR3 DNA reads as TGTGCCAGCTCACCACCGATGCGGTCAGATAGCAATCAGCCCCAGCATTTT. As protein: CASSPPMRSDSNQPQHF.

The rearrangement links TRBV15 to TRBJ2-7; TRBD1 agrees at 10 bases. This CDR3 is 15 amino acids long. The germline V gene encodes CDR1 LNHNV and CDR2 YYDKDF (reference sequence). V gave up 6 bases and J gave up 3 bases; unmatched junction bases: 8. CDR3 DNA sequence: TGTGCCACCAGTACTCGGGACAGGGGCTTCTACGAGCAGTACGTC. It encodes CATSTRDRGFYEQYV.

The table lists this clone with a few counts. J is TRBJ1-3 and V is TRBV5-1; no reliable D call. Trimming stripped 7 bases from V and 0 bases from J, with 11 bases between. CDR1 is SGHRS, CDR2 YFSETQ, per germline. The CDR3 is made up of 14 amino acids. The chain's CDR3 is CASWTGSSGNTIYF. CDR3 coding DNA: TGCGCCAGCTGGACGGGAAGCTCTGGAAACACCATATATTTT.

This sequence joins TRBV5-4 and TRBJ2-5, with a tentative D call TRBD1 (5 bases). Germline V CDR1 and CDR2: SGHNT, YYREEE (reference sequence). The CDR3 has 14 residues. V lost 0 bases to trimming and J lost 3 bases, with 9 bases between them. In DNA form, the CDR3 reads TGTGCCAGCAGCTTGGGACAGTGGGAAGAGACCCAGTACTTC. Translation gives CASSLGQWEETQYF.

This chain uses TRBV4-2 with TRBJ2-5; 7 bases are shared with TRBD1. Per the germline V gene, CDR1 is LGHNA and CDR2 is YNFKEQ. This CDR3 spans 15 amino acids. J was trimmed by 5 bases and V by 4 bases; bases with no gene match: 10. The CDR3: CASSPPGQRMETQYF. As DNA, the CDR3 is TGTGCCAGCAGCCCACCGGGACAGCGTATGGAGACCCAGTACTTC.

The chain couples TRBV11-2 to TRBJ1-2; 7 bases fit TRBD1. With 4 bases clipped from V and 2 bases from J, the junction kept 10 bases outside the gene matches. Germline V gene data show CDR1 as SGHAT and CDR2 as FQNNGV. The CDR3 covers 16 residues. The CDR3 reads CASSSNRGAGNYGYTF. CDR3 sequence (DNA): TGTGCCAGCAGCTCCAACAGGGGTGCGGGCAACTATGGCTACACCTTC.